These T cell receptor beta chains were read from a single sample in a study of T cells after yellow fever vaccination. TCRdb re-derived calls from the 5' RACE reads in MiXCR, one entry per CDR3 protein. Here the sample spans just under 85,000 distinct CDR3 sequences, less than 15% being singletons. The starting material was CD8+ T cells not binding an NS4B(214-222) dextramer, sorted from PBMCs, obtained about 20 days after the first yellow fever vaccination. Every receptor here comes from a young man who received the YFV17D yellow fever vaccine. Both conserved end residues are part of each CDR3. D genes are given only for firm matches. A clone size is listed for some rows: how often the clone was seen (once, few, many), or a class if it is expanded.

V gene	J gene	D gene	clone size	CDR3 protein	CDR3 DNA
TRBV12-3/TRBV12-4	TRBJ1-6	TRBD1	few	CASRHATGGLYNSPLHF	TGTGCCAGCAGGCATGCGACAGGGGGCCTCTATAATTCACCCCTCCACTTT
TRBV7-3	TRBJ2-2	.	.	CASSLLGGANTGELFF	TGTGCCAGCAGCTTATTGGGGGGAGCTAACACCGGGGAGCTGTTTTTT
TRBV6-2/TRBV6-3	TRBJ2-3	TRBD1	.	CASTTGTGFDTQYF	TGTGCCAGCACCACCGGGACAGGGTTCGATACGCAGTATTTT
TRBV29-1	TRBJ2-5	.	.	CSEAGGGETQYF	TGCAGCGAAGCAGGGGGAGGGGAGACCCAGTACTTC
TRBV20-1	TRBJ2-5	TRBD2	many	CSASPSSGGPSTQYF	TGCAGTGCTAGCCCTTCTAGCGGGGGGCCATCGACCCAGTACTTC
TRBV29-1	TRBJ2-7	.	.	CSVEEIGSEQYF	TGCAGCGTTGAAGAGATAGGCTCCGAGCAGTACTTC
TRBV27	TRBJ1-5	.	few	CASSFTGRNQPQHF	TGTGCCAGCAGTTTCACAGGGCGAAATCAGCCCCAGCATTTT
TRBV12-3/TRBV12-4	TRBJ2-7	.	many	CASGHSSYEQYF	TGTGCCAGCGGGCACAGCTCCTACGAGCAGTACTTC
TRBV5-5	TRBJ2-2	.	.	CASSPGGLGELFF	TGTGCCAGCAGCCCCGGGGGCCTCGGGGAGCTGTTTTTT
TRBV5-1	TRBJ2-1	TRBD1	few	CASSLGDSDNEQFF	TGCGCCAGCAGCTTGGGGGACAGCGACAATGAGCAGTTCTTC
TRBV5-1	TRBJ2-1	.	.	CASSFGDSPYNEQFF	TGCGCCAGCAGCTTTGGGGACTCGCCCTACAATGAGCAGTTCTTC
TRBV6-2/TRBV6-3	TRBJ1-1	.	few	CASSYSGLGADTEAFF	TGTGCCAGCAGTTACTCTGGGCTGGGAGCGGACACTGAAGCTTTCTTT
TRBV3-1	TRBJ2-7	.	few	CASSQGTLAYEQYF	TGTGCCAGCAGCCAGGGGACACTGGCCTACGAGCAGTACTTC
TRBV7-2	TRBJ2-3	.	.	CASSSLGSWGDTQYF	TGTGCCAGCAGCTCCCTGGGGTCATGGGGAGATACGCAGTATTTT
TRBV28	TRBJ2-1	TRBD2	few	CASSPIPAGDNEQFF	TGTGCCAGCAGTCCTATCCCAGCGGGAGACAATGAGCAGTTCTTC
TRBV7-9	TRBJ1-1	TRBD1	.	CASSLGQGLKAFF	TGTGCCAGCAGCTTGGGACAGGGGCTCAAGGCTTTCTTT
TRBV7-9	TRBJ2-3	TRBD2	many	CASTRRGYPDTQYF	TGTGCCAGCACTCGGCGGGGGTACCCAGATACGCAGTATTTT
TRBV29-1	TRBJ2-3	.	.	CSVEGWGNTDTQYF	TGCAGCGTTGAAGGGTGGGGGAACACAGATACGCAGTATTTT
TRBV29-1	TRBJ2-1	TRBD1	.	CSVVAGGWNEQFF	TGCAGCGTTGTGGCAGGGGGTTGGAATGAGCAGTTCTTC
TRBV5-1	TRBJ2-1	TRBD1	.	CASSLEGAPDEQFF	TGCGCCAGCAGCTTGGAGGGGGCCCCCGATGAGCAGTTCTTC
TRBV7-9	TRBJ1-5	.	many	CASSSYEGGYSNQPQHF	TGTGCCAGCAGCAGTTACGAAGGGGGATATAGCAATCAGCCCCAGCATTTT
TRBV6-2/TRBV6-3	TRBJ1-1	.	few	CASGEGAEAFF	TGTGCCAGCGGGGAGGGGGCTGAAGCTTTCTTT
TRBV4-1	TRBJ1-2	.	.	CASSQGQSGYTF	TGCGCCAGCAGCCAAGGGCAAAGTGGCTACACCTTC
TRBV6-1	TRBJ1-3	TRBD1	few	CASHDRAGSGNTIYF	TGTGCCAGCCATGACAGGGCTGGTTCTGGAAACACCATATATTTT
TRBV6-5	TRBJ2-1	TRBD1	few	CASSYEPGQSYNEQFF	TGTGCCAGCAGTTACGAACCGGGACAGAGTTACAATGAGCAGTTCTTC
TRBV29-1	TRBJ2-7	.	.	CSVGQKLYEQYF	TGCAGCGTTGGACAGAAACTCTACGAGCAGTACTTC
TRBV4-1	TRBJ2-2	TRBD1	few	CASSTKQGKDTGELFF	TGCGCCAGCAGCACCAAACAGGGGAAGGACACCGGGGAGCTGTTTTTT
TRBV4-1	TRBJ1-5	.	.	CASSPQPGEPQHF	TGCGCCAGCAGCCCGCAACCTGGCGAGCCCCAGCATTTT
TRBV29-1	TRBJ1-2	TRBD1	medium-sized	CSVVGGQGGRGYTF	TGCAGCGTTGTGGGGGGACAGGGGGGTCGTGGCTACACCTTC
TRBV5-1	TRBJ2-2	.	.	CASSFRGPLAGELFF	TGCGCCAGCAGCTTCCGGGGCCCCTTGGCGGGGGAGCTGTTTTTT
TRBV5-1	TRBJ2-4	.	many	CASSPGGVAIAKNIQYF	TGCGCCAGCAGCCCCGGCGGGGTGGCTATAGCCAAAAACATTCAGTACTTC
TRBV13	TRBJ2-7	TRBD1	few	CASSPRTGPSYEQYF	TGTGCCAGCAGCCCAAGGACAGGTCCCTCCTACGAGCAGTACTTC